This record concerns one TCR beta chain sequence. Data came from immunoSEQ multiplex PCR; TCRdb stores just in-frame clones and leaves some out. The sample carries several thousand clones, about 88% recorded once. The data derive from a study of immune evolution from preneoplasia to lung adenocarcinoma. Trimming pared 2 bases from V and 2 bases from J, leaving 6 bases between. Germline V CDR1 and CDR2: KGHSH, LQKENI. The CDR3 sequence is 13 residues long. The sample taken for sequencing was FFPE atypical adenomatous hyperplasia tissue from the lung. Subset given: atypical adenomatous hyperplasia (AAH), lung preneoplasia. The genes are TRBV18 and TRBJ1-1, with D uncertain. This receptor was obtained from a person between 65 and 79 years old with lung adenocarcinoma. In DNA, the CDR3 is TGTGCCAGCTCACCATCGGGAAACACTGAAGCTTTCTTT. Encoded protein: CASSPSGNTEAFF.